This TCR beta chain originates from a study of blood T cell repertoires in COVID-19. The method was immunoSEQ multiplex PCR; TCRdb's version includes in-frame clones alone and lacks a portion of them. The table lists fewer than 250,000 clones, about 80% of them singletons. CDR1 and CDR2 from the germline V gene are MNHEY and SVGEGT. J was trimmed by 1 base and V by 0 bases; bases with no gene match: 1. The CDR3 length is 15 residues. This clonotype originated in a woman aged 40 to 55 with active or convalescent COVID-19. Sequenced material: peripheral blood. The rearrangement uses TRBV6-2 or TRBV6-3 and TRBJ2-5, with 8 bases that match TRBD2. CDR3 loop: CASSYSRGGQETQYF. CDR3 bases: TGTGCCAGCAGTTACTCCCGGGGGGGCCAAGAGACCCAGTACTTC.